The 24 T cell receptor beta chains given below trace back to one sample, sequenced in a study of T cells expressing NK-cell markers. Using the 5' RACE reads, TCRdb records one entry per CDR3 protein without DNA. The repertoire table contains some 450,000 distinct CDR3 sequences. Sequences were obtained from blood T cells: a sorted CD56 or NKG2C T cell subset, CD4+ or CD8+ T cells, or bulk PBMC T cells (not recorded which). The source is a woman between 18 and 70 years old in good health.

The CDR3 spells CSARFIAEETQYF. This chain uses TRBV20-1 with TRBJ2-5. Germline CDR1 is DFQATT and CDR2 is SNEGSKA (reference sequence). The CDR3 has 13 amino acids.

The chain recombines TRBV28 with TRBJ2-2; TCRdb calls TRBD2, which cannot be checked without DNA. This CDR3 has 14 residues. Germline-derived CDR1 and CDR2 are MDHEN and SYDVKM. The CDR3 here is CASSGLASTGELFF.

The CDR3 spells CASSPPGTVGGYTF. This chain uses TRBV18 with TRBJ1-2; TCRdb selects TRBD1, and the lack of DNA leaves this call unchecked. CDR1 KGHSH and CDR2 LQKENI come from the germline V gene. The CDR3 runs to 14 residues. The full variable domain, in which reference TRBV18 and TRBJ1-2 provide the parts outside the CDR3, is NAGVMQNPRHLVRRRGQEARLRCSPMKGHSHVYWYRQLPEEGLKFMVYLQKENIIDESGMPKERFSAEFPKEGPSILRIQQVVRGDSAAYFCASSPPGTVGGYTFGSGTRLTVV.

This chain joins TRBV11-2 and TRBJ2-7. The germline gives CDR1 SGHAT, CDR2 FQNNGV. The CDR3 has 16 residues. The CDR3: CASSLGWGGSSYEQYF.

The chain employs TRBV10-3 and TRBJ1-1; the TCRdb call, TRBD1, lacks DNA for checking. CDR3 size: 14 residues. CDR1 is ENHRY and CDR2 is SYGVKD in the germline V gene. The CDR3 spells CAISPGQGDTEAFF.

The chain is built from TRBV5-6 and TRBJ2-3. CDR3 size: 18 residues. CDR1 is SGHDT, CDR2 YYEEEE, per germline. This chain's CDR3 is CASSFVEHTQKSTDTQYF.

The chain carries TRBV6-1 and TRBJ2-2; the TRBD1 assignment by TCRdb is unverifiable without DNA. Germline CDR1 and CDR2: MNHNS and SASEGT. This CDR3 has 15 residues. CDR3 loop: CASNSGTTNTGELFF.

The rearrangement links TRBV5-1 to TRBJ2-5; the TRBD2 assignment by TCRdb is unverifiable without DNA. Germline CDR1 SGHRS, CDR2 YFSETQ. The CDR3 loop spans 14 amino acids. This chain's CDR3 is CASSSAGTQETQYF.

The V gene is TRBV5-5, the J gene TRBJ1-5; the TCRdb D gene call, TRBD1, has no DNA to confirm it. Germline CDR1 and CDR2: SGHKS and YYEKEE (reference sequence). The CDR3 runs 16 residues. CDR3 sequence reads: CASSEGQFTSNQPQHF.

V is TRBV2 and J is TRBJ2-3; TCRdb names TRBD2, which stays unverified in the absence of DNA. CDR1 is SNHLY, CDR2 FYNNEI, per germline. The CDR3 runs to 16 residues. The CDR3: CASTGMGAGGTDTQYF.

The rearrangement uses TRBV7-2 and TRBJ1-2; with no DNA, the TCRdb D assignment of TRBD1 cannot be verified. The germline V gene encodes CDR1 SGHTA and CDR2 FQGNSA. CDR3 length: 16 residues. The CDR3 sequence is CASSSEPRGLTHGYTF.

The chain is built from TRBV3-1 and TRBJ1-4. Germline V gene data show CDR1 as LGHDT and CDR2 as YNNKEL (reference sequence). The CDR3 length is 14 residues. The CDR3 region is CAVSNRATNEKLFF.

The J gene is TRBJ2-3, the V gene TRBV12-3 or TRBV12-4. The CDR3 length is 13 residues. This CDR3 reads CASSYVPTDTQYF.

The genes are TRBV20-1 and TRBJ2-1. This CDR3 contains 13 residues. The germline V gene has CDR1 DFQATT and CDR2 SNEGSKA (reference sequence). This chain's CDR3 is CSFYLTQYNEQFF.

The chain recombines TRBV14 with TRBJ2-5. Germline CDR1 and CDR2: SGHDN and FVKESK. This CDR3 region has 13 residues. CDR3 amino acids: CASSPDLQETQYF.

The CDR3 sequence: CSPERAFQGHGTDTQYF. The chain links TRBV20-1 to TRBJ2-3; no DNA is available, so the TRBD2 call from TCRdb remains unchecked. Germline CDR1 DFQATT, CDR2 SNEGSKA (reference sequence). The CDR3 length is 17 residues.

The CDR3 is CSALSGGRSYNEQFF. The V and J genes are TRBV20-1 and TRBJ2-1; TCRdb's D call, TRBD2, is unchecked because there is no DNA. Germline V lookup: CDR1 DFQATT, CDR2 SNEGSKA (reference sequence). The CDR3 totals 15 residues.

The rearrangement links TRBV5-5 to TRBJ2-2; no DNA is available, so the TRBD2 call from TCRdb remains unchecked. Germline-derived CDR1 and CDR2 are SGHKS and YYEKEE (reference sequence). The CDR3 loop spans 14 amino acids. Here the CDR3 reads CASSFSTLPGELFF. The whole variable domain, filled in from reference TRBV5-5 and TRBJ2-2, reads DAGVTQSPTHLIKTRGQQVTLRCSPISGHKSVSWYQQVLGQGPQFIFQYYEKEERGRGNFPDRFSARQFPNYSSELNVNALLLGDSALYLCASSFSTLPGELFFGEGSRLTVL.

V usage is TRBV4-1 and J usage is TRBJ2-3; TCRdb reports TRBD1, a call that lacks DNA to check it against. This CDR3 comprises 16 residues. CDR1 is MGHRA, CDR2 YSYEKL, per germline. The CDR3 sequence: CASSRGTATSTDTQYF.

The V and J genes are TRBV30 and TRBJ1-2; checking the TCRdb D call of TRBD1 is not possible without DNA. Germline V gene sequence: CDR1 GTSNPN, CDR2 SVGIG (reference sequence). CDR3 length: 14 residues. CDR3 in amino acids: CAWADRGWGYGYTF.

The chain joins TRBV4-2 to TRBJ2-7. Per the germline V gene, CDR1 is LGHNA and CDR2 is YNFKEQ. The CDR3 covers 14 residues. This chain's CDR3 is CASSQVFSSYEQYF.

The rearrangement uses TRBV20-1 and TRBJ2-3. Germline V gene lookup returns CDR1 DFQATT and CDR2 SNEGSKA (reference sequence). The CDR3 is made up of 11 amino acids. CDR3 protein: CSALPTDTQYF.

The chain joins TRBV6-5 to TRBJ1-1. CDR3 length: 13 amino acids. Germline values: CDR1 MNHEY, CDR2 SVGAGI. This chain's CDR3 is CASSTRYHTEAFF.

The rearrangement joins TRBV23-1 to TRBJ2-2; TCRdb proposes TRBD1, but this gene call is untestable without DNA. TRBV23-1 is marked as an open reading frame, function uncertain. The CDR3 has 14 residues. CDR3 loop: CASIGRQGAGELFF.